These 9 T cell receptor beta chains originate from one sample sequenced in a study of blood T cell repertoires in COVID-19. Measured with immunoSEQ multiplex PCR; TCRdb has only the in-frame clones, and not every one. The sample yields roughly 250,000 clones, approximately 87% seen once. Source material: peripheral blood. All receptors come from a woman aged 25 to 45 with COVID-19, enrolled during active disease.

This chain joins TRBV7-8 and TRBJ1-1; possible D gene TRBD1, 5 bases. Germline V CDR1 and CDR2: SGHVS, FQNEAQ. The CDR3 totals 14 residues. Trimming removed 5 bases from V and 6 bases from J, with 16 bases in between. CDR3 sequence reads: CASSRDPGGSEAFF. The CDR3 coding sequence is TGTGCCAGCAGCCGGGACCCCGGAGGATCTGAAGCTTTCTTT.

As DNA, the CDR3 is TGTGCCAGCAGCCAAGGTGGCCTAGCGGTTCTCACAGATACGCAGTATTTT. Translating it yields CASSQGGLAVLTDTQYF. The V and J genes are TRBV3-1 (or the pseudogene TRBV3-2) and TRBJ2-3, with 7 bases aligning to TRBD2. J was trimmed by 2 bases and V by 1 base; bases with no gene match: 9. This CDR3 region has 17 residues. Germline values: CDR1 LGHDT, CDR2 YNNKEL (reference sequence).

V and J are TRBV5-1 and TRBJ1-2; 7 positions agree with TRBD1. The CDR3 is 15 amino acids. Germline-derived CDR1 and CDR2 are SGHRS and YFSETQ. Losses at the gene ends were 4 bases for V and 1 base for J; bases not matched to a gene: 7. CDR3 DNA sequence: TGCGCCAGCAGCAACCGGGACAGAAATAACTATGGCTACACCTTC. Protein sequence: CASSNRDRNNYGYTF. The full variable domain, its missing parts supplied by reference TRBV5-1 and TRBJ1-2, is KAGVTQTPRYLIKTRGQQVTLSCSPISGHRSVSWYQQTPGQGLQFLFEYFSETQRNKGNFPGRFSGRQFSNSRSEMNVSTLELGDSALYLCASSNRDRNNYGYTFGSGTRLTVV.

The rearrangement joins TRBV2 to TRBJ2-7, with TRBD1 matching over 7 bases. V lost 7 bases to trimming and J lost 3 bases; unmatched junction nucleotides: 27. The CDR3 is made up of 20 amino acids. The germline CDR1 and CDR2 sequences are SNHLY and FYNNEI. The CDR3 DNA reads TGTGCCAGCACTGGGACAGTAAATCTACCCAACCCACTCAAGTTCTACGAGCAGTACTTC. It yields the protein CASTGTVNLPNPLKFYEQYF.

The CDR3 spells CASSIGDSRYNEQFF. As DNA, the CDR3 is TGTGCCAGTAGTATAGGCGACAGCAGATACAATGAGCAGTTCTTC. J is TRBJ2-1 and V is TRBV19; the D gene is possibly TRBD1 (5 bases). The V and J ends lost 1 base and 4 bases respectively, with 11 bases between them. This CDR3 region has 15 residues. The germline CDR1 and CDR2 sequences are LNHDA and SQIVND (reference sequence).

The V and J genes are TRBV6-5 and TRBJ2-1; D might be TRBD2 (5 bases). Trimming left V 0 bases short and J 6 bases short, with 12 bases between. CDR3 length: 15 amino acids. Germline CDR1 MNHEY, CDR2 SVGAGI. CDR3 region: CASSYSDPAGNEQFF. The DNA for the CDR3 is TGTGCCAGCAGTTACTCTGACCCGGCGGGCAATGAGCAGTTCTTC.

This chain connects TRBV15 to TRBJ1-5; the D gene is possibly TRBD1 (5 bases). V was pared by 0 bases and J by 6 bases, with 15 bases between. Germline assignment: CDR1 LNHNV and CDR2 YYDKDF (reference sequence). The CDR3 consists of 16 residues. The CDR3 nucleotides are TGTGCCACCAGCAGAGATATGGGGGGGAAAAGTCAGCCCCAGCATTTT. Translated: CATSRDMGGKSQPQHF.

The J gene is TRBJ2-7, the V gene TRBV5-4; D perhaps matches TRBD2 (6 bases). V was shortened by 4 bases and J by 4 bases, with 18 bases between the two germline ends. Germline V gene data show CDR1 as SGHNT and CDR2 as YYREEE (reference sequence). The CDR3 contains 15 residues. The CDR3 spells CASSPTASVFYEQYF. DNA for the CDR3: TGTGCCAGCAGCCCCACCGCTAGCGTATTTTACGAGCAGTACTTC.

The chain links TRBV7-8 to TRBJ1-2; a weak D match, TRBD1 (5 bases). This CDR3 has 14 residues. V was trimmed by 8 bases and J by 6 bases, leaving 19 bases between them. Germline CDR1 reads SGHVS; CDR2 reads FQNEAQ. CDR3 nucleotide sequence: TGTGCCAGCCTCTCCTTAGGGGTTAGTGATGGCTACACCTTC. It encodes CASLSLGVSDGYTF.